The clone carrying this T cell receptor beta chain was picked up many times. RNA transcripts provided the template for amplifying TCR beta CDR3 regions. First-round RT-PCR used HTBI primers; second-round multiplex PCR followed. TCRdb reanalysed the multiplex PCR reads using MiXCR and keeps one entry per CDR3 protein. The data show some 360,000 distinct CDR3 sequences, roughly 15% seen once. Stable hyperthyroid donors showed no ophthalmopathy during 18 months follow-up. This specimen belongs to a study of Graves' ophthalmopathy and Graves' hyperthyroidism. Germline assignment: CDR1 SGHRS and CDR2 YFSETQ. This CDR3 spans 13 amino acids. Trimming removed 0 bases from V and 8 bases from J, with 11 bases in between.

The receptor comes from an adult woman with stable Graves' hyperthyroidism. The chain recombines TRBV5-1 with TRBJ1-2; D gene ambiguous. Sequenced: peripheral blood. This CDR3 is CASSLDWGGGYTF. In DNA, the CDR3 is TGCGCCAGCAGCTTGGATTGGGGAGGAGGCTACACCTTC.